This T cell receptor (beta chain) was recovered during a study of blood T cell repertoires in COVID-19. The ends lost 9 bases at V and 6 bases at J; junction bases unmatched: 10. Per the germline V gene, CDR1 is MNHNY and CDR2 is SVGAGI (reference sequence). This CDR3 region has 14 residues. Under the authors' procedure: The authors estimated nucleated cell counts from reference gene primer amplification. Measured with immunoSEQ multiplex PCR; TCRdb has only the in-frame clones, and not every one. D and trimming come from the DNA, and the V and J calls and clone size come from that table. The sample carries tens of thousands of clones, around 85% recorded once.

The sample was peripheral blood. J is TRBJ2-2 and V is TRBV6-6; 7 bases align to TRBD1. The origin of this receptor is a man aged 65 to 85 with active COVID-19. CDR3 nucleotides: TGTGCCAGTTTTCCGGGACAGTGGGCCGGGGAGCTGTTTTTT. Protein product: CASFPGQWAGELFF.